A selection of T cell receptor beta chains follows, all from one sample in a study of identical twins. TCRdb independently ran MiXCR on the 5' RACE reads; one entry per CDR3 protein. The data hold approximately 600,000 distinct CDR3 sequences, with nearly 10% observed a single time. These sequences were also reported in another study, on yellow fever vaccine responses in identical twins.

The material sequenced was PBMCs. The receptors here all came from a woman aged 18 to 35 in good health. Both conserved end residues are part of each CDR3.

V,CDR3
TRBV6-2/TRBV6-3,CASRWGETQYF
TRBV4-3,CASSQWSGSGTDTQYF
TRBV19,CASSIEYSYEQYF
TRBV5-6,CASSLGAQGSYEQYF
TRBV7-2,CASSQDRMNTEAFF
TRBV20-1,CSARPQVAGWHEQYF
TRBV20-1,CSAPGTSGTYNEQFF
TRBV4-2,CASSPNQGSSKNIQYF
TRBV3-1,CASSLLGLRDEKLFF
TRBV6-6,CASSAPERAEAFF
TRBV12-3/TRBV12-4,CASSLTGKEQFF
TRBV5-1,CASRWTGRTDTQYF
TRBV12-3/TRBV12-4,CASSTDRNTGELFF
TRBV7-6,CASSLGGTRDRGPFRTQPQHF
TRBV20-1,CSASPAWAEQYF
TRBV25-1,CASSDGGGVTDTQYF
TRBV6-5,CASSYLRGGWQETQYF
TRBV28,CASSGWTRTDTQYF
TRBV12-3/TRBV12-4,CASRSPLAGLSGELFF
TRBV25-1,CASAISQETQYF
TRBV7-8,CASSLGGGLIDTQYF
TRBV4-1,CASSQEGPRADGYTF
TRBV7-9,CASSLWLAGLNEQYF
TRBV20-1,CSAIEGSRRLFNQPQHF
TRBV12-3/TRBV12-4,CASSYFSGGNNEQFF
TRBV14,CASSQGVAGELFF
TRBV5-5,CASSLRTEYTGELFF
TRBV7-8,CASSLGSGSTEAFF
TRBV6-1,CASSPTGTAMEKLFF
TRBV20-1,CSAAPDRGLYEQFF
TRBV28,CASSLPGQTSYEQYF
TRBV5-1,CASSLGPGNTGELFF
TRBV12-5,CAFMTGLDTQYF
TRBV4-3,CASSQGDRGNTEAFF
TRBV6-5,CASSSPTPGSYEQYF
TRBV27,CASSLAPGEVYNEQFF
TRBV24-1,CATSDDYTDTQYF
TRBV24-1,CATSDGGQGNEQFF
TRBV12-3/TRBV12-4,CASTYRGGQFF
TRBV6-2/TRBV6-3,CASSYGLATDTQYF
TRBV5-1,CASSLSAAQTQYF